This is a list of T cell receptor beta chains from one sample in a study of blood T cell repertoires in COVID-19. The repertoire was sequenced with immunoSEQ multiplex PCR; TCRdb's copy has only in-frame clones and lacks some. There are around 200,000 clones in the sample; approximately 86% occur only once, and 1.1% lies in the top ten. Sequences were obtained from peripheral blood. The receptors come from a young man with acute or convalescent COVID-19. The CDR3 runs from the conserved cysteine through the conserved F or W. The order of the fields is D gene, clone size, J gene, V gene, CDR3 DNA, CDR3 protein. D genes are given only for firm matches. The listing skips clone size in some rows; elsewhere it reads once, few, many or a size class.

>TRBD2|-|TRBJ2-1|TRBV9
TGTGCCAGCAGCACCCGGACTAGCGGAAATGAGCAGTTCTTC
CASSTRTSGNEQFF
>TRBD1|-|TRBJ2-5|TRBV5-4
TGTGCCAGCAGCTGGGGCAGGGGGTCCCAAGAGAGCCAGTACTTC
CASSWGRGSQESQYF
>TRBD1|-|TRBJ1-2|TRBV6-5
TGTGCCAGCAAACTGACAGGGTTAGGAGACTACACCTTC
CASKLTGLGDYTF
>TRBD2|-|TRBJ2-7|TRBV7-9
TGTGCCAGCAGCGCGACTAGCGGGGTCTCCTACGAGCAGTACTTC
CASSATSGVSYEQYF
>TRBD1|-|TRBJ1-2|TRBV19
TGTGCCAGTAGTTTGGGACAGGGGGCGAAAGACTATGGCTACACTTTC
CASSLGQGAKDYGYTF
>TRBD2|once|TRBJ2-3|TRBV30
TGTGCCTGGGGCTCTAGCGGGAGTCCGTTAGATACGCAGTATTTT
CAWGSSGSPLDTQYF
>TRBD1|-|TRBJ1-2|TRBV27
TGTGCCAGCAGTTTAAGGGTGGGACAGGGTAATGGCTACACCTTC
CASSLRVGQGNGYTF
>-|-|TRBJ2-5|TRBV7-9
TGTGCCAGCAGCTTGCAGGGAAGGGCCTCAGGGGCCCAGTACTTC
CASSLQGRASGAQYF
>TRBD2|once|TRBJ2-5|TRBV11-2
TGTGCCAGCAGCTTAGTAGCGGGGGGGACGGAGACCCAGTACTTC
CASSLVAGGTETQYF
>-|few|TRBJ2-3|TRBV12-3/TRBV12-4
TGTGCCAGCAGTCAAATACTTGATACGCAGTATTTT
CASSQILDTQYF
>-|-|TRBJ2-5|TRBV19
TGTGCCAGTAGTAGTCGGGGGTACCAAGAGACCCAGTACTTC
CASSSRGYQETQYF
>-|-|TRBJ1-3|TRBV18
TGTGCCAGCTCGCTTAGCCCAGGGGCCCTATCCTCTGGAAACACCATATATTTT
CASSLSPGALSSGNTIYF
>TRBD1|once|TRBJ2-2|TRBV11-2
TGTGCCAGCAGCTCACCGGGACAGGGCTCGAACACCGGGGAGCTGTTTTTT
CASSSPGQGSNTGELFF
>-|-|TRBJ1-1|TRBV30
TGTGCCTGGAGCGGACAGATGAACACTGAAGCTTTCTTT
CAWSGQMNTEAFF
>-|once|TRBJ1-5|TRBV27
TGTGCCAGCAGCCCCGAGGGTAATCAGCCCCAGCATTTT
CASSPEGNQPQHF
>-|-|TRBJ2-1|TRBV5-1
TGCGCCAGCAGCTATATCGAGGGAAATGAGCAGTTCTTC
CASSYIEGNEQFF
>TRBD2|-|TRBJ2-7|TRBV6-5
TGTGCCACCACCGGGACTAGCGACTACGAGCAGTACTTC
CATTGTSDYEQYF
>TRBD2|-|TRBJ2-5|TRBV6-1
TGTGCCAGCATCAGATCTAGCGGACAAGAGACCCAGTACTTC
CASIRSSGQETQYF
>-|-|TRBJ1-6|TRBV9
TGTGCCAGCAGCGAGGTTCAGGGAAATTCACCCCTCCACTTT
CASSEVQGNSPLHF
>-|-|TRBJ1-2|TRBV19
TGTGCCAGCACTGAGGGTGGCTATGGCTACACCTTC
CASTEGGYGYTF
>TRBD2|-|TRBJ2-7|TRBV6-5
TGTGCCAGCAGTTCCACTAGCGGGGGTACCTACGAGCAGTACTTC
CASSSTSGGTYEQYF
>TRBD1|-|TRBJ1-4|TRBV27
TGTGCCAGCAGGGGGATCAGGGGGAGTACGACTAATGAAAAACTGTTTTTT
CASRGIRGSTTNEKLFF
>TRBD1|once|TRBJ1-5|TRBV2
TGTGCCAGCAATCGGGACTCGGGACAGGGGAATCAGCCCCAGCATTTT
CASNRDSGQGNQPQHF
>-|-|TRBJ1-2|TRBV10-1
TGCGCCAGCAGGACCCGGGACACACCGTATGGCTACACCTTC
CASRTRDTPYGYTF
>-|-|TRBJ2-2|TRBV10-1
TGCGCCAGCAGCCGCACCCGGGTGAACACCGGGGAGCTGTTTTTT
CASSRTRVNTGELFF
>TRBD1|-|TRBJ2-2|TRBV29-1
TGCAGCGTTTGGACAGGGAACACCGGGGAGCTGTTTTTT
CSVWTGNTGELFF
>TRBD2|-|TRBJ2-3|TRBV7-2
TGTGCCAGCAGCTTAGGGCTCCTAGCGGGAGCGGATACGCAGTATTTT
CASSLGLLAGADTQYF
>-|-|TRBJ1-2|TRBV5-8
TGTGCCAGCAGCGTGCACCGGGACACTACTAACTATGGCTACACCTTC
CASSVHRDTTNYGYTF
>-|-|TRBJ2-7|TRBV5-1
TGCGCCAGCAGCTCCGATGGGACACAGCCCTCCTACGAGCAGTACTTC
CASSSDGTQPSYEQYF
>TRBD1|-|TRBJ1-2|TRBV19
TGTGCCAGTAGTATGCAGGGGGTGTATGGCTACACCTTC
CASSMQGVYGYTF
>-|few|TRBJ2-7|TRBV21-1
TGTGCCAGCAGCAAAAGGAGGTTACTAGCGGGGGAAAACTTCTACGAGCAGTACTTC
CASSKRRLLAGENFYEQYF
>-|-|TRBJ1-5|TRBV28
TGTGCCAGCAGGTTCCCCAGGGAAACAACCCCTTCACCCCAGCATTTT
CASRFPRETTPSPQHF
>-|once|TRBJ2-2|TRBV5-4
TGTGCCAGCAGCTTGGCTGCCGGGGGGAACACCGGGGAGCTGTTTTTT
CASSLAAGGNTGELFF
>-|-|TRBJ2-5|TRBV5-1
TGCGCCAGCAGCGCACCACTGAAAGAGACCCAGTACTTC
CASSAPLKETQYF
>TRBD2|-|TRBJ2-1|TRBV7-3
TGTGCCAGCAGCTCGGGAGGCTACAATGAGCAGTTCTTC
CASSSGGYNEQFF